This TCR beta chain was observed in a study of shared clonotypes between healthy human individuals. The investigators split CD4+ cells into a CD45RA+ naive subset and a CD45RA-negative memory subset. General study findings and limits: Naive CD4 clonotypes overlapped across several donors at approximately 5.5%.

CDR3 length: 16 residues. Trimming removed 0 bases from V and 6 bases from J, with 15 bases in between. Germline-derived CDR1 and CDR2 are ENHRY and SYGVKD. As regards this clone: The antigen remains undetermined.

Measured with immunoSEQ multiplex PCR; TCRdb has only the in-frame clones, and not every one. Here the sample spans fewer than 400,000 clones, 74% being singletons. The chain carries TRBV10-3 and TRBJ1-5; D unresolved. Sequencing was carried out using memory CD4+ T cells sorted from blood. Subset meaning: CD45RA-negative fraction. The clonotype was recovered from a man in his thirties or forties in good health. Here the CDR3 reads CAISESKLGGSQPQHF. CDR3 nucleotides: TGTGCCATCAGTGAGTCGAAATTGGGTGGGAGTCAGCCCCAGCATTTT.